This TCR beta chain was obtained from a study of shared clonotypes between healthy human individuals. Genomic DNA for unsorted samples, which was extracted with the QIAamp DNA Blood Mini kit, came from roughly 100 million PBMCs. The CDR3 length is 15 residues. The germline V gene encodes CDR1 MNHEY and CDR2 SVGAGI. DNA input for the unsorted PBMC replicate PCRs was about 300 ng, roughly 33,000 T cell genomes. Ten immunoSEQ deep assay plates were used to sequence the DNA of unsorted PBMCs. In the authors' workflow: For the immunoSEQ data, sequences were junction-only without quality scores, so filtering differed. Only in-frame clones appear in the TCRdb table, and some are missing; sequencing was by immunoSEQ multiplex PCR. Clone size and the V and J calls come from that table; the DNA yielded D and trimming. The sample records about 480,000 clones, about 75% being singletons.

This chain uses TRBV6-5 with TRBJ2-5; D might be TRBD1 or TRBD2, each matching 5 bases. The J call may be mistaken, given a closer DNA end match to TRBJ2-7. Sequencing used PBMCs. The TCR comes from a woman aged 40 to 49 in good health. Some clones in this sample may be carry-over from other donors' samples. CDR3 in DNA: TGTGCCAGCAGTTACTTGGGGACCGGGCGGTACGAGCAGTACTTC. Encoded protein: CASSYLGTGRYEQYF.